This T cell receptor beta chain was sequenced during a study of OX40 agonist ivuxolimab in advanced cancers. Background for the entire study: Ivuxolimab was a fully human IgG2 agonistic monoclonal antibody targeting the costimulatory receptor OX40 (CD134). The paper describes the monotherapy dose-escalation part (N of about 54 patients) of the phase I trial of ivuxolimab. Of the roughly 52 dose-escalation patients, hepatocellular carcinoma was present in roughly 19, melanoma in approximately 15, renal cell carcinoma in 9 and head and neck cancer in 9. The purpose of peripheral TCRbeta sequencing was to test whether ivuxolimab changed TCR sequence diversity and led to clonal T-cell expansion. Three dose-escalation patients achieved partial responses, one with hepatocellular carcinoma and two with cutaneous melanoma. Intravenous ivuxolimab was administered to patients every 2 weeks at six dose levels: 0.01, 0.1, 0.3, 1.5, 3 and 10 mg/kg. In the dose-escalation cohort, 82.7% of patients were male, and the mean age was about 55 years, with a range of roughly 20 to 79. Patients were allowed to have had prior anti-PD-1, anti-PD-L1 or anti-CTLA-4 therapy, and 40% of the dose-escalation patients had been treated with checkpoint inhibitors. Summary of the overall study and its limitations: At doses of 0.1 to 3.0 mg/kg, clonal expansion of both CD4+ and CD8+ T cells in blood was seen between baseline and week 6. The antigen specificity of the clonally expanded peripheral T cells was not determined. Low levels of normalized T-cell clonal expansion were also seen in some patients who did not respond. Partial responders in the 0.1-3.0 mg/kg groups had among the lowest normalized peripheral clonal expansion, especially among CD8+ T cells. After ivuxolimab, CD8+ T cells had more expanded clones than CD4+ T cells on average.

As for this clone: Its target antigen remains unknown. Base qualities are not provided; no much larger clone lies one nucleotide away.

For sequencing of the TCRbeta CDR3 region, genomic DNA was extracted from the sorted cells. The immunoSEQ Assay was used to sequence the TCRbeta CDR3 regions. TCRdb took this table from immuneACCESS and kept in-frame rearrangements with V and J called. Such tables lack part of the clones; where checked against another copy, unresolved V genes explain under half of the gap, and the rest is unexplained. The sample contains 50,000 to 65,000 clones, about nine tenths of them found a single time. The top ten clones comprise 0.67% of the sample. CDR1 and CDR2 are drawn from the germline V gene: SGHTA, FQGNSA. Relative to germline, V is missing 5 bases and J is missing 3 bases, with 4 bases of the junction outside any gene match. Counted from cysteine to phenylalanine, this CDR3 has 14 amino acids. The DNA shown is the 42-base CDR3, in frame from base 1. Patients with a history of autoimmune disease or receiving systemic immunosuppression were excluded from the trial. Peripheral blood for TCR sequencing was collected from all dose cohorts at baseline, on cycle 4 day 1, and on cycle 7 day 1. Samples came from an open-label, multicenter, first-in-human phase I dose-escalation trial of ivuxolimab. Adults with locally advanced or metastatic melanoma, renal cell carcinoma, hepatocellular carcinoma or head and neck squamous cell carcinoma were enrolled in the trial. Before TCR sequencing, CD4+ T cells and CD8+ T cells were sorted from peripheral blood as separate populations.

Sequencing was performed on CD4+ or CD8+ T cells sorted from blood, taken in a trial of the OX40 agonist ivuxolimab. This receptor was obtained from an adult with an advanced solid tumor such as melanoma, head and neck, liver or kidney cancer. The rearranged segments are TRBV7-2 and TRBJ2-7; 10 bases in between match TRBD1. This receptor carries the CDR3 CASSPGQGIYEQYF. The DNA sequence is as follows: TGTGCCAGCAGCCCGGGACAGGGGATCTACGAGCAGTACTTC.